The 10 T cell receptor beta chains given below trace back to one sample, sequenced in a study of blood T cell repertoires in COVID-19. Clones were read by immunoSEQ multiplex PCR, and TCRdb kept only the in-frame ones, dropping some. The sample includes around 150,000 clones, over 80% of them seen just once. Sequencing was carried out using peripheral blood. All receptors come from a woman between 45 and 65 years old with acute or convalescent COVID-19.

The rearrangement links TRBV12-3 or TRBV12-4 to TRBJ2-7; TRBD1 matches 7 bases. The CDR3 covers 13 residues. The ends lost 3 bases at V and 4 bases at J; junction bases unmatched: 3. As DNA, the CDR3 is TGTGCCAGCAGTTTCCGGGACAGATACGAGCAGTACTTC. Translated: CASSFRDRYEQYF.

The chain has TRBV7-6 and TRBJ2-1; perhaps TRBD2 as D (6 bases). There are 18 residues in the CDR3. The V end lost 3 bases, the J end lost 2 bases, and 20 bases lay between the germline ends. The germline V gene encodes CDR1 SGHVS and CDR2 FNYEAQ. The CDR3 region has the DNA TGTGCCAGCAGCTTGGGGGAGGCCCGCGGCCTACCCTACAATGAGCAGTTCTTC. It yields the protein CASSLGEARGLPYNEQFF.

V is TRBV30 and J is TRBJ1-2; D is possibly TRBD1 (6 bases). The CDR3 spans 17 residues. V was clipped by 1 base and J by 2 bases, with 20 bases between them. Germline-derived CDR1 and CDR2 are GTSNPN and SVGIG (reference sequence). CDR3 in amino acids: CAWSAHGAGVVNYGYTF. DNA of the CDR3: TGTGCCTGGAGTGCCCATGGGGCAGGGGTAGTGAACTATGGCTACACCTTC.

Only a few counts were recorded for this clone. This chain's CDR3 is CASSSGGVPSYEQYF. In DNA form, the CDR3 reads TGTGCCAGCAGTTCAGGAGGAGTACCATCCTACGAGCAGTACTTC. The chain carries TRBV6-5 and TRBJ2-7; D perhaps matches TRBD2 (5 bases). The CDR3 has 15 amino acids. Trimming took 4 bases from V and 1 from J, leaving 14 bases between them. Germline V lookup: CDR1 MNHEY, CDR2 SVGAGI.

The CDR3 DNA is TGTGCCATCAGCGAACCCGGGACTAGCGGGGATGAGCAGTTCTTC. Translating gives CAISEPGTSGDEQFF. The rearrangement links TRBV10-3 to TRBJ2-1, with TRBD2 matching 13 bases. CDR3 size: 15 residues. Trimming cost V 6 bases and J 8 bases; bases outside gene matches: 7. The germline gives CDR1 ENHRY, CDR2 SYGVKD.

V and J are TRBV7-9 and TRBJ1-2, with TRBD1 identical over 9 bases. The ends lost 10 bases at V and 0 bases at J; junction bases unmatched: 3. Per germline, CDR1 SEHNR and CDR2 FQNEAQ (reference sequence). The CDR3 length is 13 residues. CDR3 amino acids: CAIQGAANYGYTF. The CDR3 DNA is TGTGCCATACAGGGGGCGGCTAACTATGGCTACACCTTC.

The J gene is TRBJ2-1, the V gene TRBV11-2; 7 positions match TRBD2. Germline assignment: CDR1 SGHAT and CDR2 FQNNGV. CDR3 length equals 17 residues. After removal of 4 bases from V and 4 bases from J, the junction contained 13 bases not matched to a gene. CDR3: CASSSRFGTNAYNEQFF. The CDR3 DNA reads TGTGCCAGCAGCTCGAGGTTTGGGACTAACGCTTACAATGAGCAGTTCTTC.

This chain joins TRBV28 and TRBJ2-1; 7 bases match TRBD1. The CDR3 extends over 14 amino acids. Germline V gene data show CDR1 as MDHEN and CDR2 as SYDVKM. J gave up 9 bases and V 4 bases, and 9 bases lay outside the gene matches. The CDR3 protein is CASSSRQGLGEQFF. In nucleotides, the CDR3 is TGTGCCAGCAGTTCAAGACAGGGCCTGGGTGAGCAGTTCTTC.

The chain employs TRBV19 and TRBJ1-3; D unclear. The V end lost 7 bases, the J end lost 7 bases, and 17 bases lay between the germline ends. The CDR3 runs 14 residues. Per the germline V gene, CDR1 is LNHDA and CDR2 is SQIVND (reference sequence). The CDR3 DNA is TGTGCCAGTACCCAGGCGGGCACCGGGAACACCATATATTTT. Amino acids: CASTQAGTGNTIYF.

This chain uses TRBV7-9 with TRBJ2-1, with D possibly matching TRBD1 (5 bases). Germline CDR1 is SEHNR and CDR2 is FQNEAQ (reference sequence). There are 13 residues in the CDR3. V was trimmed by 7 bases and J by 5 bases, leaving 12 bases between them. Here the CDR3 DNA reads TGTGCCAGCAAAATAGACAGTCACAATGAGCAGTTCTTC. Its translation: CASKIDSHNEQFF.